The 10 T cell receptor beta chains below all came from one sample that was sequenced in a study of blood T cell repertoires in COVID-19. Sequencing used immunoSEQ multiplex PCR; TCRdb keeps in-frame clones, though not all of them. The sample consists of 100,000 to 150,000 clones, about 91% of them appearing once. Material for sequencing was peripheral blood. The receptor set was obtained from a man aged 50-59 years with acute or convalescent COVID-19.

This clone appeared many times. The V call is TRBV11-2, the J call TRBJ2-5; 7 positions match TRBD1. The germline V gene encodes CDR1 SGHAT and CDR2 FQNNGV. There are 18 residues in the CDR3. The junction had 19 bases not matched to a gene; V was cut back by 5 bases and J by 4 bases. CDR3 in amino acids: CASSTRPRQGGQGETQYF. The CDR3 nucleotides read TGTGCCAGCAGCACTCGCCCCAGACAGGGCGGGCAGGGAGAGACCCAGTACTTC.

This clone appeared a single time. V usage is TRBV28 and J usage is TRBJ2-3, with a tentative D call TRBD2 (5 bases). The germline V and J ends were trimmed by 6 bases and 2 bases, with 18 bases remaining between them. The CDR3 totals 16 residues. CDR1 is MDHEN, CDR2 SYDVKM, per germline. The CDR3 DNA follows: TGTGCCAGCAGCCCCGCCGGGAAAGGGATCACAGATACGCAGTATTTT. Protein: CASSPAGKGITDTQYF.

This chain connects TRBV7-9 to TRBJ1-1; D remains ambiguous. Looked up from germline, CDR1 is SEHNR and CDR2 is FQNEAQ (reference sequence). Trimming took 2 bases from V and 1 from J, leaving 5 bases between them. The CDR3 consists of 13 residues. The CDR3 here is CASSLTRNTEAFF. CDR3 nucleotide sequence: TGTGCCAGCAGCTTAACCAGGAACACTGAAGCTTTCTTT.

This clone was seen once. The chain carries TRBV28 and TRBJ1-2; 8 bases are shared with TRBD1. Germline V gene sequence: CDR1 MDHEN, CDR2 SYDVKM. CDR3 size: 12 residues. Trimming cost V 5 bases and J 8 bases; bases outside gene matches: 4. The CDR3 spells CASSVTGVGYTF. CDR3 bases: TGTGCCAGCAGTGTGACAGGGGTAGGCTACACCTTC.

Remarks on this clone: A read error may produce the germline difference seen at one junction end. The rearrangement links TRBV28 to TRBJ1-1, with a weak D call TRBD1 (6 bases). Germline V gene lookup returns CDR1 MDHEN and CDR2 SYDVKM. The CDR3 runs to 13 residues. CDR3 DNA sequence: TGTGCCAGTAGTTCGAACAGGGCTTGGGTAGCTTTCTTT. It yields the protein CASSSNRAWVAFF.

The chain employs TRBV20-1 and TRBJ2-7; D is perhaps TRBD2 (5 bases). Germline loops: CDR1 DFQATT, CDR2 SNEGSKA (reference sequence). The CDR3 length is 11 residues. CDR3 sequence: CTGEGNYEQYF. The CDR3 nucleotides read TGCACCGGAGAGGGTAACTACGAGCAGTACTTC.

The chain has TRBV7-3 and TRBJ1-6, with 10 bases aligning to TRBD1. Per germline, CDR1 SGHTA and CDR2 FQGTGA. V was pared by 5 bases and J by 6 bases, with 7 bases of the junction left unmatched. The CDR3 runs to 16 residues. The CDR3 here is CASSRNGQGVNSPLHF. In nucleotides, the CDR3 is TGTGCCAGCAGCCGAAATGGACAGGGGGTTAATTCACCCCTCCACTTT.

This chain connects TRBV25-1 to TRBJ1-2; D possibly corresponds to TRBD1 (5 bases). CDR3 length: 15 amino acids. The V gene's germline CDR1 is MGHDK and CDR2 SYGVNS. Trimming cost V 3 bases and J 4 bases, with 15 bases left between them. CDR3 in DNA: TGTGCCAGCAGTGAGCCTGAAGGAAGGGGCTATGGCTACACCTTC. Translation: CASSEPEGRGYGYTF.

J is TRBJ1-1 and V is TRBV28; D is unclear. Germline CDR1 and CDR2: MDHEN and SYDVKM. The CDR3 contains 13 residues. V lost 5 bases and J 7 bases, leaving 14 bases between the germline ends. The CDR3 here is CASSIPGAIEAFF. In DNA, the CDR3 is TGTGCCAGCAGTATCCCTGGAGCGATTGAAGCTTTCTTT.

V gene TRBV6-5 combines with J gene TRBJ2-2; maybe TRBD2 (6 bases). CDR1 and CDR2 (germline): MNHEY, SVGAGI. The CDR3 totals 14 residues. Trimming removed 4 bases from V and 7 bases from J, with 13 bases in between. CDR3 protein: CASSFGGMDGELFF. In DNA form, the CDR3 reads TGTGCCAGCAGTTTTGGAGGGATGGACGGGGAGCTGTTTTTT.